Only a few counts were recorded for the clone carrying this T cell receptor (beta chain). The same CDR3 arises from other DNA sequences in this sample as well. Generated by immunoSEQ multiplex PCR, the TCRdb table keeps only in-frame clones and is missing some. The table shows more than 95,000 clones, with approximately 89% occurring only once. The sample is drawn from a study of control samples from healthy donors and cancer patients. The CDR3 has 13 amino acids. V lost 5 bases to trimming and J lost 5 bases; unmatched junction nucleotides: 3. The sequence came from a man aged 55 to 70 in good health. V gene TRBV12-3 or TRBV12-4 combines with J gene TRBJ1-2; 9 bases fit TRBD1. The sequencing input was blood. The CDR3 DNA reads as TGTGCCAGCAGTCTCGGACAGGGGTATGGCTACACCTTC. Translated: CASSLGQGYGYTF.